The rows below give T cell receptor beta chains drawn from one sample of a study of OX40 agonist ivuxolimab in advanced cancers. Generated by immunoSEQ multiplex PCR, the TCRdb table keeps only in-frame clones and is missing some. The sample carries fewer than 200,000 clones, 94% recorded once. Here the sequenced sample was CD4+ or CD8+ T cells sorted from blood, taken in a trial of the OX40 agonist ivuxolimab. The origin of the receptors is an adult with an advanced solid tumor such as melanoma, head and neck, liver or kidney cancer. The CDR3 runs from the conserved cysteine through the conserved F or W. The order of the fields is D gene, V gene, clone size, J gene, CDR3 protein, CDR3 DNA. D genes are given only for firm matches. Part of the rows lack a size; the others show once, few, many or a class for expanded clones.

d_gene: TRBD1; v_gene: TRBV6-6; abundance: NA; j_gene: TRBJ2-2; CDR3aa: CASSFTGAANTGELFF; CDR3nt: TGTGCCAGCAGTTTCACAGGGGCTGCGAACACCGGGGAGCTGTTTTTT
d_gene: NA; v_gene: TRBV9; abundance: NA; j_gene: TRBJ2-5; CDR3aa: CASSGRQEQETQYF; CDR3nt: TGTGCCAGCAGCGGAAGACAGGAACAAGAGACCCAGTACTTC
d_gene: NA; v_gene: TRBV16; abundance: NA; j_gene: TRBJ2-4; CDR3aa: CASSQLGGRGIGAKNIQYF; CDR3nt: TGTGCCAGCAGCCAATTGGGGGGGCGCGGGATTGGAGCCAAAAACATTCAGTACTTC
d_gene: NA; v_gene: TRBV27; abundance: once; j_gene: TRBJ1-2; CDR3aa: CASGAWTAPGGYTF; CDR3nt: TGTGCCAGCGGGGCCTGGACGGCTCCTGGAGGCTACACCTTC
d_gene: NA; v_gene: TRBV5-1; abundance: once; j_gene: TRBJ1-1; CDR3aa: CASSLEGNTEAFF; CDR3nt: TGCGCCAGCAGCTTGGAAGGGAACACTGAAGCTTTCTTT
d_gene: NA; v_gene: TRBV7-3; abundance: NA; j_gene: TRBJ2-1; CDR3aa: CASSQDRSSYNEQFF; CDR3nt: TGTGCCAGCAGCCAAGACAGGTCCTCCTACAATGAGCAGTTCTTC
d_gene: TRBD1; v_gene: TRBV9; abundance: NA; j_gene: TRBJ2-1; CDR3aa: CASTLTGGGGLGEQFF; CDR3nt: TGTGCCAGCACACTCACAGGGGGTGGCGGGTTGGGTGAGCAGTTCTTC
d_gene: NA; v_gene: TRBV9; abundance: NA; j_gene: TRBJ1-4; CDR3aa: CASSVVADEKLFF; CDR3nt: TGTGCCAGCAGCGTAGTGGCTGACGAAAAACTGTTTTTT
d_gene: NA; v_gene: TRBV7-9; abundance: few; j_gene: TRBJ2-7; CDR3aa: CASSSLRGGEYEQYF; CDR3nt: TGTGCCAGCAGCTCTCTCCGAGGGGGGGAGTACGAGCAGTACTTC
d_gene: NA; v_gene: TRBV5-6; abundance: once; j_gene: TRBJ2-2; CDR3aa: CASSFGRPTGELFF; CDR3nt: TGTGCCAGCAGCTTTGGCAGGCCTACCGGGGAGCTGTTTTTT
d_gene: NA; v_gene: TRBV6-6; abundance: NA; j_gene: TRBJ2-1; CDR3aa: CATLQPPGNEQFF; CDR3nt: TGTGCCACCCTTCAACCCCCGGGGAATGAGCAGTTCTTC
d_gene: NA; v_gene: TRBV2; abundance: NA; j_gene: TRBJ2-2; CDR3aa: CASLTGPNTGELFF; CDR3nt: TGTGCCAGCCTGACGGGACCGAACACCGGGGAGCTGTTTTTT
d_gene: NA; v_gene: TRBV9; abundance: once; j_gene: TRBJ1-6; CDR3aa: CASSVDVSRNSPLHF; CDR3nt: TGTGCCAGCAGCGTAGATGTATCGAGAAATTCACCCCTCCACTTT
d_gene: TRBD1; v_gene: TRBV7-2; abundance: NA; j_gene: TRBJ1-3; CDR3aa: CASRAGTGSGNTIYF; CDR3nt: TGTGCCAGCAGGGCCGGGACAGGGTCTGGAAACACCATATATTTT
d_gene: NA; v_gene: TRBV6-1; abundance: NA; j_gene: TRBJ1-5; CDR3aa: CASSELRSQPQHF; CDR3nt: TGTGCCAGCAGTGAACTCCGCAGTCAGCCCCAGCATTTT
d_gene: NA; v_gene: TRBV30; abundance: NA; j_gene: TRBJ1-1; CDR3aa: CAWNPVNTEAFF; CDR3nt: TGTGCCTGGAATCCGGTGAACACTGAAGCTTTCTTT
d_gene: NA; v_gene: TRBV12-2; abundance: once; j_gene: TRBJ2-1; CDR3aa: CASRSSDYNEQFF; CDR3nt: TGTGCAAGTCGCTCTAGCGACTACAATGAGCAGTTCTTC
d_gene: TRBD2; v_gene: TRBV7-3; abundance: NA; j_gene: TRBJ2-1; CDR3aa: CASSLTSGNYNEQFF; CDR3nt: TGTGCCAGCAGCTTGACTAGCGGGAATTACAATGAGCAGTTCTTC
d_gene: NA; v_gene: TRBV5-5; abundance: NA; j_gene: TRBJ1-4; CDR3aa: CASSLLGGNEKLFF; CDR3nt: TGTGCCAGCAGCTTGTTAGGGGGTAATGAAAAACTGTTTTTT
d_gene: TRBD1; v_gene: TRBV5-8; abundance: NA; j_gene: TRBJ1-5; CDR3aa: CASSPGQGWQPQHF; CDR3nt: TGTGCCAGCAGCCCCGGACAGGGATGGCAGCCCCAGCATTTT